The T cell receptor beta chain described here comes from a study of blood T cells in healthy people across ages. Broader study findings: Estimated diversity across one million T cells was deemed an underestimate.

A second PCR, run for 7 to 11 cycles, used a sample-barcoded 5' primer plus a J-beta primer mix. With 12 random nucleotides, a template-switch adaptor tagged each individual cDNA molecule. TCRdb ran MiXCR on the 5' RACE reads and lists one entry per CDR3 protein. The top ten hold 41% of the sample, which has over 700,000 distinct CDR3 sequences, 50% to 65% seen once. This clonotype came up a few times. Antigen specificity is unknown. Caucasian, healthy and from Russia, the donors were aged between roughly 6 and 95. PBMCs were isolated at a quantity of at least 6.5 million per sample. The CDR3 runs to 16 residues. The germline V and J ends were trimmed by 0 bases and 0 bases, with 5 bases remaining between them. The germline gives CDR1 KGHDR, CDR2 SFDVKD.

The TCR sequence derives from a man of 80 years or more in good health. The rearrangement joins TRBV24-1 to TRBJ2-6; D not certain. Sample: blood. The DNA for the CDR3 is TGTGCCACCAGTGATTTGGGGAACTCTGGGGCCAACGTCCTGACTTTC. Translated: CATSDLGNSGANVLTF.